This T cell receptor (beta chain) was recorded in a study of blood T cell repertoires in COVID-19. Study in general: Researchers got acute and convalescent COVID-19 samples from the United States, Italy and Spain. T cells, B-cell-depleted T cells, or PBMCs provided the cDNA or gDNA that served as material.

Original methodology: For nucleated cells, counts were estimated from reference gene primer amplification. The data were produced by immunoSEQ multiplex PCR, yet TCRdb's version contains in-frame clones alone and is incomplete. V and J calls and clone size follow that table, whereas D and trimming were derived from the DNA. The top ten clones hold approximately 1.5% of a sample with roughly 73,000 clones, 88% of them seen once. Germline CDR1 SGHRS, CDR2 YFSETQ. Trimming took 5 bases from V and 3 from J; bases not matched to a gene: 5. The CDR3 totals 13 residues. Sequencing was carried out using peripheral blood. This chain links TRBV5-1 with TRBJ2-7; 7 bases agree with TRBD2. The sequence was obtained from a human donor in a cohort sampled during active COVID-19. CDR3 DNA: TGCGCCAGCAGGATTGGCGGGAGCTACGAGCAGTACTTC. It codes for CASRIGGSYEQYF.